This is a list of T cell receptor beta chains from one sample in a study of CD8 T cells in Susac syndrome. Using its own MiXCR run on the immunoSEQ multiplex PCR reads, TCRdb lists one record per CDR3 protein. The profile shows 60,000 to 75,000 distinct CDR3 sequences, over 90% of them singletons. Source material: CD8+ T cells from PBMCs. Receptor source: a human donor in good health. Both conserved end residues are part of each CDR3. A D gene is named only where the DNA matches it firmly. Part of the rows lack a size; the others show once, few, many or a class for expanded clones.

d_gene: NA
j_gene: TRBJ2-2
abundance: NA
v_gene: TRBV4-1
CDR3aa: CASSQDFSELFF
CDR3nt: TGCGCCAGCAGCCAAGATTTCAGTGAGCTGTTTTTT

d_gene: NA
j_gene: TRBJ2-5
abundance: once
v_gene: TRBV29-1
CDR3aa: CSVLLVGETQYF
CDR3nt: TGCAGCGTTTTACTGGTAGGAGAGACCCAGTACTTC

d_gene: TRBD1
j_gene: TRBJ2-7
abundance: NA
v_gene: TRBV19
CDR3aa: CASRPTGQGLYEQYF
CDR3nt: TGTGCCAGTAGACCTACGGGACAGGGGCTCTACGAGCAGTACTTC

d_gene: NA
j_gene: TRBJ2-2
abundance: NA
v_gene: TRBV6-2/TRBV6-3
CDR3aa: CASSYYSGELFF
CDR3nt: TGTGCCAGCAGTTACTATAGCGGGGAGCTGTTTTTT

d_gene: NA
j_gene: TRBJ2-6
abundance: NA
v_gene: TRBV30
CDR3aa: CAPGVSGANVLTF
CDR3nt: TGTGCCCCAGGAGTGTCTGGGGCCAACGTCCTGACTTTC

d_gene: TRBD1
j_gene: TRBJ2-5
abundance: once
v_gene: TRBV5-1
CDR3aa: CASSSGQGGMETQYF
CDR3nt: TGCGCCAGCAGCTCTGGACAGGGTGGCATGGAGACCCAGTACTTC

d_gene: NA
j_gene: TRBJ1-2
abundance: NA
v_gene: TRBV25-1
CDR3aa: CASSPLGGLGYTF
CDR3nt: TGTGCCAGCAGTCCTCTAGGGGGGCTTGGCTACACCTTC

d_gene: NA
j_gene: TRBJ2-2
abundance: NA
v_gene: TRBV10-3
CDR3aa: CAIRQEGRGELFF
CDR3nt: TGTGCCATCAGACAGGAGGGTAGGGGGGAGCTGTTTTTT

d_gene: NA
j_gene: TRBJ2-7
abundance: NA
v_gene: TRBV7-9
CDR3aa: CASRKTGSAYEQYF
CDR3nt: TGTGCCAGCAGGAAGACAGGTTCTGCCTACGAGCAGTACTTC

d_gene: TRBD2
j_gene: TRBJ2-3
abundance: NA
v_gene: TRBV7-7
CDR3aa: CASSPGLADTQYF
CDR3nt: TGTGCTAGCAGTCCTGGACTAGCTGATACGCAGTATTTT

d_gene: NA
j_gene: TRBJ1-6
abundance: NA
v_gene: TRBV14
CDR3aa: CASSSVPTTPLHF
CDR3nt: TGTGCCAGCAGCTCGGTCCCGACGACACCCCTCCACTTT

d_gene: TRBD1
j_gene: TRBJ2-7
abundance: NA
v_gene: TRBV6-1
CDR3aa: CASSEHRGSSYEQYF
CDR3nt: TGTGCCAGCAGTGAACACAGGGGTTCCTCCTACGAGCAGTACTTC

d_gene: NA
j_gene: TRBJ2-3
abundance: NA
v_gene: TRBV19
CDR3aa: CASRGIVGDSGGDTQYF
CDR3nt: TGTGCCAGTAGGGGGATTGTGGGGGACTCCGGTGGAGATACGCAGTATTTT

d_gene: TRBD2
j_gene: TRBJ2-2
abundance: NA
v_gene: TRBV20-1
CDR3aa: CSARDLGASGAANTGELFF
CDR3nt: TGCAGTGCTAGAGATTTGGGGGCTAGCGGGGCCGCGAACACCGGGGAGCTGTTTTTT

d_gene: NA
j_gene: TRBJ2-1
abundance: NA
v_gene: TRBV6-6
CDR3aa: CASSYAGVREQFF
CDR3nt: TGTGCCAGCAGTTACGCAGGCGTCCGGGAGCAGTTCTTC

d_gene: TRBD1
j_gene: TRBJ2-1
abundance: NA
v_gene: TRBV19
CDR3aa: CASSMGQLYNEQFF
CDR3nt: TGTGCCAGTAGTATGGGACAGCTTTACAATGAGCAGTTCTTC

d_gene: NA
j_gene: TRBJ2-1
abundance: NA
v_gene: TRBV7-9
CDR3aa: CASSLAPDNEQFF
CDR3nt: TGTGCCAGCAGCTTAGCCCCAGACAATGAGCAGTTCTTC

d_gene: NA
j_gene: TRBJ2-7
abundance: NA
v_gene: TRBV7-2
CDR3aa: CASSLYDEQYF
CDR3nt: TGTGCCAGCAGCTTATATGACGAGCAGTACTTC

d_gene: NA
j_gene: TRBJ2-2
abundance: NA
v_gene: TRBV4-2
CDR3aa: CASSPRGYTGELFF
CDR3nt: TGTGCCAGCAGCCCAAGGGGATACACCGGGGAGCTGTTTTTT

d_gene: TRBD1
j_gene: TRBJ1-4
abundance: NA
v_gene: TRBV5-6
CDR3aa: CASTSGQVGEKLFF
CDR3nt: TGTGCCAGCACTTCGGGACAGGTTGGCGAAAAACTGTTTTTT

d_gene: NA
j_gene: TRBJ1-6
abundance: NA
v_gene: TRBV3-1
CDR3aa: CASSEENSPLHF
CDR3nt: TGTGCCAGCAGCGAAGAGAATTCACCCCTCCACTTT

d_gene: NA
j_gene: TRBJ1-4
abundance: NA
v_gene: TRBV18
CDR3aa: CASSPVGGIPELFF
CDR3nt: TGTGCCAGCTCACCGGTCGGGGGGATTCCGGAACTGTTTTTT

d_gene: TRBD2
j_gene: TRBJ2-1
abundance: NA
v_gene: TRBV27
CDR3aa: CASGLGAGAMDEQFF
CDR3nt: TGTGCCAGCGGACTGGGAGCGGGGGCCATGGATGAGCAGTTCTTC

d_gene: NA
j_gene: TRBJ2-7
abundance: NA
v_gene: TRBV19
CDR3aa: CASSPGLSGVYEQYF
CDR3nt: TGTGCCAGTAGCCCTGGCCTGTCAGGAGTCTACGAGCAGTACTTC

d_gene: TRBD1
j_gene: TRBJ1-5
abundance: NA
v_gene: TRBV28
CDR3aa: CASFLLGTAGETQHF
CDR3nt: TGTGCCAGCTTCCTCCTCGGGACAGCCGGCGAGACCCAGCATTTT

d_gene: NA
j_gene: TRBJ2-3
abundance: NA
v_gene: TRBV28
CDR3aa: CASSLPGPDTQYF
CDR3nt: TGTGCCAGCAGTTTGCCCGGCCCAGATACGCAGTATTTT

d_gene: NA
j_gene: TRBJ2-5
abundance: NA
v_gene: TRBV9
CDR3aa: CASSVAGTSQETQYF
CDR3nt: TGTGCCAGCAGCGTAGCTGGGACTTCACAAGAGACCCAGTACTTC

d_gene: NA
j_gene: TRBJ1-1
abundance: NA
v_gene: TRBV7-8
CDR3aa: CASSLDAFTGTEAFF
CDR3nt: TGTGCCAGCAGCTTAGACGCCTTCACCGGGACTGAAGCTTTCTTT

d_gene: NA
j_gene: TRBJ2-7
abundance: NA
v_gene: TRBV3-1
CDR3aa: CASSQLRDTLTTLYEQYF
CDR3nt: TGTGCCAGCAGCCAACTGCGGGACACCCTTACCACCCTTTACGAGCAGTACTTC

d_gene: NA
j_gene: TRBJ2-2
abundance: NA
v_gene: TRBV30
CDR3aa: CAWSVTSVGTGELFF
CDR3nt: TGTGCCTGGAGTGTAACGAGTGTCGGGACCGGGGAGCTGTTTTTT

d_gene: TRBD2
j_gene: TRBJ2-7
abundance: NA
v_gene: TRBV4-2
CDR3aa: CASSHRLAGGRSSYEQYF
CDR3nt: TGTGCCAGCAGCCACCGGCTAGCGGGGGGCCGAAGCTCCTACGAGCAGTACTTC

d_gene: NA
j_gene: TRBJ1-1
abundance: NA
v_gene: TRBV30
CDR3aa: CAWSEGDTEAFF
CDR3nt: TGTGCCTGGAGTGAAGGGGACACTGAAGCTTTCTTT

d_gene: NA
j_gene: TRBJ2-1
abundance: NA
v_gene: TRBV30
CDR3aa: CACRHGNEQFF
CDR3nt: TGTGCCTGCCGACACGGGAATGAGCAGTTCTTC

d_gene: NA
j_gene: TRBJ2-4
abundance: NA
v_gene: TRBV10-2
CDR3aa: CASSELGTLNIQYF
CDR3nt: TGCGCCAGCAGTGAGCTCGGGACACTAAACATTCAGTACTTC

d_gene: TRBD1
j_gene: TRBJ1-1
abundance: NA
v_gene: TRBV29-1
CDR3aa: CSGDDRVFAEAFF
CDR3nt: TGCAGCGGCGACGACAGGGTTTTCGCTGAAGCTTTCTTT

d_gene: NA
j_gene: TRBJ2-1
abundance: few
v_gene: TRBV4-1
CDR3aa: CASSQDWAGVGEQFF
CDR3nt: TGCGCCAGCAGCCAAGATTGGGCTGGAGTCGGTGAGCAGTTCTTC

d_gene: TRBD1
j_gene: TRBJ2-7
abundance: NA
v_gene: TRBV13
CDR3aa: CASSLQGTGVSYEQYF
CDR3nt: TGTGCCAGCAGCTTACAAGGGACAGGGGTCTCCTACGAGCAGTACTTC

d_gene: TRBD1
j_gene: TRBJ1-5
abundance: NA
v_gene: TRBV9
CDR3aa: CASSAGQGSNQPQHF
CDR3nt: TGTGCCAGCAGCGCTGGACAGGGCAGCAATCAGCCCCAGCATTTT

d_gene: NA
j_gene: TRBJ1-1
abundance: few
v_gene: TRBV6-5
CDR3aa: CASSPTGLNTEAFF
CDR3nt: TGTGCCAGCAGCCCGACAGGCTTGAACACTGAAGCTTTCTTT

d_gene: NA
j_gene: TRBJ2-7
abundance: NA
v_gene: TRBV6-7
CDR3aa: CASSSPGSSYEQYF
CDR3nt: TGTGCCAGCAGTTCCCCTGGCAGTTCCTACGAGCAGTACTTC

d_gene: NA
j_gene: TRBJ2-5
abundance: NA
v_gene: TRBV12-3/TRBV12-4
CDR3aa: CASSNAATSPETQYF
CDR3nt: TGTGCCAGCAGCAACGCGGCGACTAGTCCGGAGACCCAGTACTTC

d_gene: NA
j_gene: TRBJ2-1
abundance: NA
v_gene: TRBV27
CDR3aa: CASSETGLSSYNEQFF
CDR3nt: TGTGCCAGCAGCGAAACAGGGCTTAGCTCCTACAATGAGCAGTTCTTC

d_gene: NA
j_gene: TRBJ2-1
abundance: NA
v_gene: TRBV28
CDR3aa: CASSFLSYNEQFF
CDR3nt: TGTGCCAGCAGTTTTCTGTCCTACAATGAGCAGTTCTTC

d_gene: NA
j_gene: TRBJ2-5
abundance: NA
v_gene: TRBV9
CDR3aa: CASSPFDSLQETQYF
CDR3nt: TGTGCCAGCAGCCCCTTCGACAGCCTCCAAGAGACCCAGTACTTC

d_gene: TRBD1
j_gene: TRBJ1-1
abundance: NA
v_gene: TRBV7-8
CDR3aa: CASSLTGQMNTEAFF
CDR3nt: TGTGCCAGCAGCTTAACGGGACAGATGAACACTGAAGCTTTCTTT

d_gene: TRBD2
j_gene: TRBJ2-3
abundance: once
v_gene: TRBV29-1
CDR3aa: CSVEKFSGGAWEKDTQYF
CDR3nt: TGCAGCGTGGAAAAATTTAGCGGGGGGGCCTGGGAGAAGGATACGCAGTATTTT

d_gene: NA
j_gene: TRBJ2-2
abundance: once
v_gene: TRBV19
CDR3aa: CASTATGELFF
CDR3nt: TGTGCCAGTACCGCCACCGGGGAGCTGTTTTTT

d_gene: NA
j_gene: TRBJ2-5
abundance: NA
v_gene: TRBV12-3/TRBV12-4
CDR3aa: CASSLNQETQYF
CDR3nt: TGTGCCAGCAGTTTGAACCAAGAGACCCAGTACTTC

d_gene: NA
j_gene: TRBJ2-7
abundance: NA
v_gene: TRBV7-9
CDR3aa: CASSPRSPVSYEQYF
CDR3nt: TGTGCCAGCAGCCCCCGCAGCCCAGTGAGCTACGAGCAGTACTTC

d_gene: NA
j_gene: TRBJ1-4
abundance: NA
v_gene: TRBV28
CDR3aa: CASSFPGAYPNEKLFF
CDR3nt: TGTGCCAGCAGTTTCCCCGGGGCATACCCTAATGAAAAACTGTTTTTT

d_gene: TRBD1
j_gene: TRBJ2-7
abundance: NA
v_gene: TRBV28
CDR3aa: CASSPLGDRVTYEQYF
CDR3nt: TGTGCCAGCAGTCCCCTTGGAGACAGGGTGACCTACGAGCAGTACTTC